One and the same sample provided the 21 T cell receptor beta chains below, sequenced in a study of shared clonotypes between healthy human individuals. Assay: immunoSEQ multiplex PCR; the TCRdb copy retains only in-frame clones and omits some. The top ten hold around 0.067% of the sample, which has under 200,000 clones, 85% to 95% seen once. Sequences were obtained from naive CD4+ T cells sorted from blood. Subset indicated: CD45RA+ positively selected. These receptors were obtained from a woman in her 30s in good health.

The rearrangement joins TRBV28 to TRBJ1-1, with a tentative D call TRBD1 (5 bases). Germline values: CDR1 MDHEN, CDR2 SYDVKM. This CDR3 has 11 residues. Trimming stripped 7 bases from V and 10 bases from J, with 13 bases between. As DNA, the CDR3 is TGTGCCAGCACCCGCGGGACGGCAGCTTTCTTT. The encoded protein is CASTRGTAAFF.

The V and J genes are TRBV5-1 and TRBJ2-2; the D is unclear. V dropped 4 bases and J dropped 0 bases, with 22 bases sitting between them. CDR3 length: 19 residues. Germline values: CDR1 SGHRS, CDR2 YFSETQ. The CDR3 nucleotides are TGCGCCAGCAGCGTTGCCCTGCCCCCAAGGGTCGCGAACACCGGGGAGCTGTTTTTT. Its protein product is CASSVALPPRVANTGELFF.

The J gene is TRBJ2-7, the V gene TRBV7-8; 10 nucleotides align to TRBD2. CDR3 length: 18 amino acids. With 4 bases clipped from V and 3 bases from J, the junction kept 15 bases outside the gene matches. The germline V gene encodes CDR1 SGHVS and CDR2 FQNEAQ. Written as DNA, the CDR3 is TGTGCCAGCAGCTCTATGGCAAGCGGGAGGGCCGTCATCTACGAGCAGTACTTC. Translation gives CASSSMASGRAVIYEQYF.

The chain combines TRBV29-1 with TRBJ2-1, with TRBD1 identical over 10 bases. CDR1 SQVTM and CDR2 ANQGSEA come from the germline V gene. The junction had 8 bases not matched to a gene; V was cut back by 5 bases and J by 7 bases. CDR3 length equals 14 residues. In nucleotides, the CDR3 is TGCAGCGTTACTATTCCGGGACAGGGGAATGAGCAGTTCTTC. Protein: CSVTIPGQGNEQFF.

The chain links TRBV5-4 to TRBJ1-1; a possible D gene is TRBD1 (5 bases). V dropped 4 bases and J dropped 5 bases, with 15 bases sitting between them. CDR1 and CDR2 (germline): SGHNT, YYREEE (reference sequence). The CDR3 runs to 14 residues. This chain's CDR3 is CASSPLGGGTEAFF. CDR3 nucleotides: TGTGCCAGCAGCCCTTTGGGGGGGGGAACTGAAGCTTTCTTT.

V is TRBV28 and J is TRBJ2-5; D is possibly TRBD2 (5 bases). CDR1 MDHEN and CDR2 SYDVKM come from the germline V gene. Deletions cut 2 bases from V and 11 bases from J, with 15 bases between. CDR3 length equals 13 residues. In nucleotides, the CDR3 is TGTGCCAGCAGTTTAGTGGGATTGAGGGAGCAGTACTTC. Protein sequence: CASSLVGLREQYF.

The chain couples TRBV6-1 to TRBJ2-7, with no clear D. Germline loops: CDR1 MNHNS, CDR2 SASEGT. This CDR3 contains 14 residues. The germline V and J ends were trimmed by 7 bases and 3 bases, with 16 bases remaining between them. In nucleotides, the CDR3 is TGTGCCAGCAAGGTTTCCTGGGCCCACTACGAGCAGTACTTC. Its translation is CASKVSWAHYEQYF.

This sequence joins TRBV10-2 and TRBJ1-1; no clear D gene. The CDR3 is 13 residues long. The germline CDR1 and CDR2 sequences are WSHSY and SAAADI. The V end lost 0 bases, the J end lost 1 base, and 3 bases lay between the germline ends. In nucleotides, the CDR3 is TGCGCCAGCAGTGAGTCGAGGAACACTGAAGCTTTCTTT. This gives the protein CASSESRNTEAFF.

This clone is a singleton in its sample. This chain links TRBV5-1 with TRBJ2-7, with D unresolved. This CDR3 has 17 amino acids. The germline V and J ends were trimmed by 0 bases and 1 base, with 17 bases remaining between them. In germline, CDR1 is SGHRS, CDR2 YFSETQ. The CDR3 region has the DNA TGCGCCAGCAGCTTGGGCAGCGACCCCATCATTTCCTACGAGCAGTACTTC. Protein: CASSLGSDPIISYEQYF.

The rearrangement uses TRBV11-3 and TRBJ2-1; D perhaps matches TRBD2 (5 bases). CDR3 size: 15 residues. Trimming removed 1 base at V and 2 bases at J, with 9 bases between. Germline V CDR1 and CDR2: SGHNT, YENEEA. DNA for the CDR3: TGTGCCAGCAGCTTAGGCAGCGGTCCCTACAATGAGCAGTTCTTC. Translated, it gives CASSLGSGPYNEQFF.

This chain links TRBV14 with TRBJ1-1, with 8 bases identical to TRBD1. The CDR3 loop spans 16 amino acids. Germline-derived CDR1 and CDR2 are SGHDN and FVKESK. With 4 bases clipped from V and 6 bases from J, the junction kept 13 bases outside the gene matches. The CDR3 coding sequence is TGTGCCAGCAGCCCGATGGGGCTACAGGGGGTTTCTGAAGCTTTCTTT. Its translation is CASSPMGLQGVSEAFF.

The V and J genes are TRBV2 and TRBJ1-1, with unresolved D. The CDR3 covers 14 residues. The V gene's germline CDR1 is SNHLY and CDR2 FYNNEI. V lost 7 bases and J 6 bases, leaving 18 bases between the germline ends. The CDR3 sequence is CASTRREGPSEAFF. As DNA, the CDR3 is TGTGCCAGCACCCGAAGGGAGGGTCCCTCTGAAGCTTTCTTT.

The rearrangement links TRBV5-1 to TRBJ2-2; 11 bases align to TRBD2. V dropped 4 bases and J dropped 7; count of bases not matched to a gene: 6. CDR1 and CDR2 from the germline V gene are SGHRS and YFSETQ. The CDR3 covers 15 residues. For the CDR3, the DNA is TGCGCCAGCAGCGAAACTAGCGGGAGTCACGGGGAGCTGTTTTTT. It encodes CASSETSGSHGELFF.

The V and J genes are TRBV19 and TRBJ2-3; TRBD1 matches 7 bases. Looked up from germline, CDR1 is LNHDA and CDR2 is SQIVND (reference sequence). The junction had 11 bases not matched to a gene; V was cut back by 6 bases and J by 2 bases. The CDR3 is 16 amino acids. CDR3 sequence: CASRGVLGQITDTQYF. For the CDR3, the DNA is TGTGCCAGTAGAGGGGTTTTGGGACAGATCACAGATACGCAGTATTTT.

The chain has TRBV5-1 and TRBJ1-6; D might be TRBD1 (5 bases). Between the trimmed V and J ends, which lost 4 bases and 10 bases, there was a span of 18 bases. The germline CDR1 and CDR2 sequences are SGHRS and YFSETQ. The CDR3 covers 15 residues. The CDR3 reads CASSVGTVRSSPLHF. The CDR3 DNA reads as TGCGCCAGCAGCGTAGGGACGGTTCGTAGCTCACCCCTCCACTTT. The whole variable domain, filled in from reference TRBV5-1 and TRBJ1-6, reads KAGVTQTPRYLIKTRGQQVTLSCSPISGHRSVSWYQQTPGQGLQFLFEYFSETQRNKGNFPGRFSGRQFSNSRSEMNVSTLELGDSALYLCASSVGTVRSSPLHFGNGTRLTVT.

V is TRBV18 and J is TRBJ2-3; TRBD2 matches 13 bases. V shed 3 bases and J 6 bases; nucleotides not matched to a gene: 6. Germline loops: CDR1 KGHSH, CDR2 LQKENI. The CDR3 has 16 amino acids. The chain's CDR3 is CASSPGLAGTGDTQYF. The CDR3 DNA sequence: TGTGCCAGCTCACCGGGACTAGCGGGAACTGGGGATACGCAGTATTTT.

This rearrangement joins TRBV2 to TRBJ1-4; no firm D call. V was cut by 7 bases and J by 3 bases, with 9 bases left in between. CDR1 SNHLY and CDR2 FYNNEI come from the germline V gene. This CDR3 has 13 residues. The DNA for the CDR3 is TGTGCCAGCAAGAGGGTGTCTAATGAAAAACTGTTTTTT. Encoded protein: CASKRVSNEKLFF.

The chain employs TRBV19 and TRBJ1-5; D is undetermined. This CDR3 comprises 16 residues. Germline V gene lookup returns CDR1 LNHDA and CDR2 SQIVND (reference sequence). Trimming took off 0 bases at V and 0 bases at J, with 9 bases between the two ends. The CDR3 sequence is CASSIDGSYSNQPQHF. The CDR3, as DNA: TGTGCCAGTAGTATAGACGGGAGTTATAGCAATCAGCCCCAGCATTTT. Based on the CDR3 plus reference TRBV19 and TRBJ1-5, the full variable domain is DGGITQSPKYLFRKEGQNVTLSCEQNLNHDAMYWYRQDPGQGLRLIYYSQIVNDFQKGDIAEGYSVSREKKESFPLTVTSAQKNPTAFYLCASSIDGSYSNQPQHFGDGTRLSIL.

The chain has TRBV2 and TRBJ2-1; a possible D gene is TRBD2 (6 bases). Germline CDR1 reads SNHLY; CDR2 reads FYNNEI. The length of the CDR3 is 15 residues. The V gene lost 5 bases and the J gene lost 4 bases, with 15 bases spanning the gap. The CDR3 sequence: CASSQERALYNEQFF. The CDR3, as DNA: TGTGCCAGCAGTCAAGAGCGGGCCCTATACAATGAGCAGTTCTTC.

Notes on this clone: The junction shows a germline mismatch at one end, possibly a read error. The chain is built from TRBV7-9 and TRBJ1-5; D gene uncertain. The CDR3 sequence is 14 residues long. Per germline, CDR1 SEHNR and CDR2 FQNEAQ (reference sequence). As DNA, the CDR3 is TGTGCCAGCAGCTTAGCTGGCAGCAATCAGCCCCGGCATTTT. Translation gives CASSLAGSNQPRHF.

V usage is TRBV28 and J usage is TRBJ2-1; TRBD2 might be the D (5 bases). Germline V lookup: CDR1 MDHEN, CDR2 SYDVKM. V lost 4 bases, J lost 3 bases, and 13 bases lay in between. The CDR3 extends over 15 amino acids. CDR3 protein: CASSSYGKYYNEQFF. In DNA form, the CDR3 reads TGTGCCAGCAGTTCTTACGGGAAGTACTACAATGAGCAGTTCTTC. Looking up the rest from reference TRBV28 and TRBJ2-1 gives the full variable domain: DVKVTQSSRYLVKRTGEKVFLECVQDMDHENMFWYRQDPGLGLRLIYFSYDVKMKEKGDIPEGYSVSREKKERFSLILESASTNQTSMYLCASSSYGKYYNEQFFGPGTRLTVL.